The present entry profiles one TCR beta chain with its context. Its cognate antigen is unknown. This record comes from a study of immune characteristics of hereditary and idiopathic chronic pancreatitis. Study findings and constraints: Controls had less diverse, more clonal TCRbeta repertoires than both pancreatitis groups. Chronic pancreatitis from alcohol use was left out of the study. Vbeta-Jbeta usage, including TRBV10, TRBV19, TRBV23 and TRBV5, differed by pancreatitis type.

Repertoires were generated with immunoSEQ multiplex PCR, while TCRdb's copy carries only in-frame clones and drops some. The data hold 11,000 to 15,000 clones, with less than 75% observed a single time. Total pancreatectomy with islet autotransplantation was the source of the chronic pancreatitis pancreas tissue. Patients with known diabetes were not included. This CDR3 spans 15 amino acids. Germline CDR1 is SGDLS and CDR2 is YYNGEE. V lost 4 bases to trimming and J lost 5 bases; unmatched junction nucleotides: 10. The sample taken for sequencing was pancreas tissue with hereditary chronic pancreatitis. The gene calls are TRBV9 and TRBJ2-7, with 9 positions matching TRBD2. The TCR comes from a human donor with chronic pancreatitis. The CDR3 region is CASSPSGTSRNEQYF. The CDR3 region has the DNA TGTGCCAGCAGCCCATCCGGGACTAGCCGCAACGAGCAGTACTTC.